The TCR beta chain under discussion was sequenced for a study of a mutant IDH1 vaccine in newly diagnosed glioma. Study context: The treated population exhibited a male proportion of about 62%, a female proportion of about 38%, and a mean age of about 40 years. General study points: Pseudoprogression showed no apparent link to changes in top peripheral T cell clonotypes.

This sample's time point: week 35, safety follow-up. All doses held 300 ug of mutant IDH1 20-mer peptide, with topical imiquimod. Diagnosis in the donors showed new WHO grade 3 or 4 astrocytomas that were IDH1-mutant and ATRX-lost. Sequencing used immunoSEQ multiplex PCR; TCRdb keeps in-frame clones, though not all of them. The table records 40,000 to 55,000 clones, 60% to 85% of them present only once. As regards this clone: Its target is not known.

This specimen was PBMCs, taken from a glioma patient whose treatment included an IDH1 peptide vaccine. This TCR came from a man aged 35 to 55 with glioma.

The CDR3 DNA sequence: TGTGCCAGCAGCCGTGACAGGGGCCAAGAGACCCAGTACTTC. Protein sequence: CASSRDRGQETQYF. The chain carries TRBV5-4 and TRBJ2-5, with 8 positions matching TRBD1. V shed 4 bases and J 1 base; nucleotides not matched to a gene: 3. The CDR3 has 14 amino acids. Germline CDR1 reads SGHNT; CDR2 reads YYREEE (reference sequence).